These T cell receptor beta chains were read from a single sample in a study of blood T cells in healthy people across ages. Via MiXCR, TCRdb re-called the 5' RACE reads, giving one row per CDR3 protein. Of some 940,000 distinct CDR3 sequences listed, 25% to 35% are singletons. The sample was also linked to a second study, of T cells of mothers and their children.

The sample consisted of blood. Receptors were obtained from a woman in her 40s in good health. CDR3s include the opening cysteine and the closing phenylalanine or tryptophan. A D gene is named only where the DNA matches it firmly. Clone size is stated in some rows and not others, as once, few, many or a class when expanded.

clone_size j_call v_call d_call cdr3_nt cdr3_aa
NA TRBJ2-1 TRBV6-2/TRBV6-3 TRBD2 TGTGCCAGCAGTTCACCCGCGGGGGGCTTCCTCAATGAGCAGTTCTTC CASSSPAGGFLNEQFF
NA TRBJ2-1 TRBV7-2 TRBD2 TGTGCCAGCAGCTACCCACTAGCGGGGGGGCCTGGTGAGCAGTTCTTC CASSYPLAGGPGEQFF
few TRBJ2-7 TRBV27 NA TGTGCCAGCAGTTTGAGGGGCCGCCCGTACGAGCAGTACTTC CASSLRGRPYEQYF
few TRBJ2-1 TRBV27 NA TGTGCCAGCAGTCCCCGCCGGCAGGGGAGCAATGAGCAGTTCTTC CASSPRRQGSNEQFF
few TRBJ2-3 TRBV6-5 TRBD2 TGTGCCAGCAGTTCGGGACTAGCGATACAAACAGATACGCAGTATTTT CASSSGLAIQTDTQYF
NA TRBJ1-2 TRBV11-2 NA TGTGCCAGCAGCCTCGACATGGCACAAATCTGTGGCTACACCTTC CASSLDMAQICGYTF
few TRBJ1-2 TRBV29-1 NA TGCAGCGCCAAGGAGGGATTTAACTATGGCTACACCTTC CSAKEGFNYGYTF
NA TRBJ1-5 TRBV10-3 NA TGTGCCATCAGTGAGTCCGGTGATCAGCCCCAGCATTTT CAISESGDQPQHF
few TRBJ1-5 TRBV27 NA TGTGCCAGCAGTTTATCCCTGAACAATCAGCCCCAGCATTTT CASSLSLNNQPQHF
NA TRBJ2-1 TRBV7-2 NA TGTGCCAGCAGCTTAGCGGTCAGGGGGGGTGAGCAGTTCTTC CASSLAVRGGEQFF
NA TRBJ2-3 TRBV7-3 NA TGTGCCAGCAAAACGGGGCGAAGCACAGATACGCAGTATTTT CASKTGRSTDTQYF